What follows are 20 T cell receptor beta chains derived from one specimen sequenced in a study of T-cell memory formation after mild COVID-19. MiXCR, applied by TCRdb to the 5' RACE reads, yields one record per CDR3 protein. In the table there are a few hundred thousand distinct CDR3 sequences, roughly a fifth of which are singletons. Material for sequencing was PBMCs or a T cell subset sorted from them (not recorded which). These receptors were collected from a man aged 18-30 years who had mild COVID-19 (a few samples of this study predate the infection). Cell type and time point are not known.

The chain employs TRBV7-2 and TRBJ2-7; D not certain. Trimming shortened V by 5 bases and J by 6 bases, and 14 bases separated the two germline ends. The length of the CDR3 is 13 residues. Germline CDR1 is SGHTA and CDR2 is FQGNSA. The CDR3 sequence is CASSANVKGEQYF. The CDR3 nucleotides are TGTGCCAGCAGCGCCAACGTCAAGGGCGAGCAGTACTTC.

The J gene is TRBJ2-7, the V gene TRBV20-1; D remains unclear. The CDR3 runs 11 residues. CDR1 and CDR2 (germline): DFQATT, SNEGSKA (reference sequence). Trimming shortened V by 3 bases and J by 2 bases, and 5 bases separated the two germline ends. CDR3 protein: CSASGTYEQYV. CDR3 DNA sequence: TGCAGTGCTAGTGGAACCTACGAGCAGTACGTC.

This chain uses TRBV5-1 with TRBJ2-2; TRBD2 matches at 7 bases. V was clipped by 2 bases and J by 6 bases; unmatched bases: 4. Germline V gene sequence: CDR1 SGHRS, CDR2 YFSETQ. The CDR3 is made up of 14 amino acids. CDR3 DNA sequence: TGCGCCAGCAGCTTATCCGGGAGGCCCGGGGAGCTGTTTTTT. It translates to CASSLSGRPGELFF.

To note about this clonotype: At one boundary the junction diverges from the germline segment, which might be a read error. The rearrangement links TRBV7-9 to TRBJ2-1; D is ambiguous. CDR1 is SEHNR, CDR2 FQNEAQ, per germline (reference sequence). CDR3 length equals 12 residues. The CDR3 nucleotides are TGTGCCAGCAGCTTAACTGACAATGAGCAGTTATTC. Amino acid sequence: CASSLTDNEQLF.

The CDR3 sequence is CARDGSSGANVLTF. The CDR3 DNA reads TGTGCCAGGGACGGGAGCTCTGGGGCCAACGTCCTGACTTTC. V gene TRBV7-9 combines with J gene TRBJ2-6; a weak D match, TRBD2 (6 bases). The length of the CDR3 is 14 residues. V lost 9 bases, J lost 0 bases, and 9 bases lay in between. The germline CDR1 and CDR2 sequences are SEHNR and FQNEAQ (reference sequence).

The table lists this clonotype with a few counts. The chain uses TRBV4-1 and TRBJ1-1, with D uncertain. Germline-derived CDR1 and CDR2 are MGHRA and YSYEKL. The CDR3 has 13 amino acids. Trimming took off 5 bases at V and 3 bases at J, with 10 bases between the two ends. CDR3 region: CASSFRLDTEAFF. For the CDR3, the DNA is TGCGCCAGCAGCTTTCGGTTGGACACTGAAGCTTTCTTT.

This chain joins TRBV2 and TRBJ1-2; the D gene is possibly TRBD1 (5 bases). Germline-derived CDR1 and CDR2 are SNHLY and FYNNEI. The CDR3 sequence is 12 residues long. V dropped 7 bases and J dropped 7 bases, with 13 bases sitting between them. Here the CDR3 reads CASNQGDGGYTF. The CDR3 nucleotides read TGTGCCAGCAATCAGGGCGACGGTGGCTACACCTTC.

The table lists this clonotype with a few counts. The chain joins TRBV12-3 or TRBV12-4 to TRBJ2-5; 8 bases align to TRBD2. The CDR3 extends over 16 amino acids. The trim removed 6 bases at V and 1 base at J, leaving 10 bases unmatched. The CDR3 DNA reads TGTGCCAGCAGCCGCCCCCAGCGGGGGCCCCAAGAGACCCAGTACTTC. Encoded protein: CASSRPQRGPQETQYF.

The chain uses TRBV20-1 and TRBJ1-5, with D unclear. Germline CDR1 DFQATT, CDR2 SNEGSKA (reference sequence). V was trimmed by 4 bases and J by 4 bases, leaving 8 bases between them. The CDR3 covers 12 residues. The CDR3 region is CSAKIGNQPQHF. The DNA for the CDR3 is TGCAGTGCTAAGATCGGAAATCAGCCCCAGCATTTT.

The V gene is TRBV12-2, the J gene TRBJ1-2. TRBV12-2 is annotated as a pseudogene. This CDR3 region has 15 residues. CDR3 in amino acids: CASRLRGGFHYGYTF. The CDR3 DNA reads TGTGCAAGTCGCCTGCGGGGGGGGTTTCACTATGGCTACACCTTC.

The CDR3 DNA sequence: TGTGCCACCAGCGAACAGGGGGCGCGAAGCTATGAGCAGTTCTTC. Amino acid sequence: CATSEQGARSYEQFF. J is TRBJ2-1 and V is TRBV15; TRBD1 matches at 9 bases. The V gene's germline CDR1 is LNHNV and CDR2 YYDKDF (reference sequence). The CDR3 contains 15 residues. With 5 bases clipped from V and 8 bases from J, the junction kept 10 bases outside the gene matches.

The table lists this clonotype with a few counts. The gene calls are TRBV6-5 and TRBJ2-1; no clear D gene. CDR3 length: 16 amino acids. Germline CDR1 MNHEY, CDR2 SVGAGI. Deletions cut 0 bases from V and 1 base from J, with 10 bases between. The CDR3 region is CASSYSEKRSYNEQFF. The CDR3 DNA is TGTGCCAGCAGTTACTCGGAAAAACGGTCCTACAATGAGCAGTTCTTC.

The rearrangement links TRBV7-2 to TRBJ2-7; the match to TRBD1 covers 8 bases. CDR3 length equals 13 residues. From germline, CDR1 is SGHTA and CDR2 FQGNSA. V lost 6 bases and J lost 2; bases outside the gene matches: 3. The CDR3 DNA follows: TGTGCCAGCAGATCGGACAGGGCCTACGAGCAGTACTTC. Encoded protein: CASRSDRAYEQYF. The whole variable domain, filled in from reference TRBV7-2 and TRBJ2-7, reads GAGVSQSPSNKVTEKGKDVELRCDPISGHTALYWYRQSLGQGLEFLIYFQGNSAPDKSGLPSDRFSAERTGGSVSTLTIQRTQQEDSAVYLCASRSDRAYEQYFGPGTRLTVT.

This sequence joins TRBV4-3 and TRBJ2-1; a weak D match, TRBD2 (5 bases). V lost 4 bases, J lost 0 bases, and 10 bases lay in between. CDR1 is LGHNA and CDR2 is YSLEER in the germline V gene. The CDR3 length is 15 residues. Written as DNA, the CDR3 is TGCGCCAGCAGCCGGAGGTCCGGCTCCTACAATGAGCAGTTCTTC. Its translation is CASSRRSGSYNEQFF.

J is TRBJ1-2 and V is TRBV20-1; weak D call: TRBD1 (6 bases). The CDR3 is made up of 12 amino acids. Trimming took 6 bases from V and 4 from J, leaving 12 bases between them. The germline V gene encodes CDR1 DFQATT and CDR2 SNEGSKA (reference sequence). The CDR3 spells CSATETGYGYTF. CDR3 nucleotides: TGCAGTGCGACCGAGACAGGCTATGGCTACACCTTC.

This clonotype occurred many times. The chain joins TRBV29-1 to TRBJ2-7; D is possibly TRBD1 (6 bases). The germline V gene encodes CDR1 SQVTM and CDR2 ANQGSEA. Between the trimmed V and J ends, which lost 4 bases and 5 bases, there was a span of 12 bases. This CDR3 is 12 amino acids long. For the CDR3, the DNA is TGCAGCGTTGTAGTCAGGGGCCACGAGCAGTACTTC. As protein: CSVVVRGHEQYF.

This clonotype came up a few times. V gene TRBV7-9 combines with J gene TRBJ2-5; D uncertain. Germline V gene lookup returns CDR1 SEHNR and CDR2 FQNEAQ (reference sequence). CDR3 length: 10 residues. The ends were cut back, 5 bases at V and 4 bases at J, with 2 bases in the middle. CDR3 loop: CASSIETQYF. For the CDR3, the DNA is TGTGCCAGCAGCATAGAGACCCAGTACTTC.

CDR3 DNA: TGTGCCAGCAGCTTATACTCGGGACAGGGGTGGGGAGAGACCCAGTACTTC. As protein: CASSLYSGQGWGETQYF. The chain employs TRBV6-2 or TRBV6-3 and TRBJ2-5; 10 nucleotides agree with TRBD1. After removal of 6 bases from V and 4 bases from J, the junction contained 14 bases not matched to a gene. CDR3 size: 17 residues. Germline assignment: CDR1 MNHEY and CDR2 SVGEGT.

In this sample, this clonotype turned up a few times. This chain uses TRBV10-3 with TRBJ2-7; the match to TRBD1 covers 7 bases. This CDR3 is 16 amino acids long. The V gene end was trimmed by 4 bases and the J gene end by 7 bases; junction bases not matched to a gene: 16. CDR1 is ENHRY and CDR2 is SYGVKD in the germline V gene. The CDR3: CAISAPDRTLRVEQYF. CDR3 bases: TGTGCCATCAGTGCCCCGGACAGGACTCTACGAGTAGAGCAGTACTTC.

The gene calls are TRBV29-1 and TRBJ2-2, with D possibly called TRBD1 or TRBD2 (5 bases each). Germline V CDR1 and CDR2: SQVTM, ANQGSEA. CDR3 length: 14 amino acids. Between the trimmed V and J ends, which lost 3 bases and 4 bases, there was a span of 12 bases. The CDR3 loop is CSVEPGDGTGELFF. CDR3 nucleotides: TGCAGCGTTGAGCCCGGGGACGGCACCGGGGAGCTGTTTTTT.